This TCR beta chain comes out of a study of Tregs in tolerant kidney transplant recipients. The germline CDR1 and CDR2 sequences are SGHRS and YFSETQ. The CDR3 extends over 14 amino acids. V dropped 2 bases and J dropped 6 bases, with 14 bases sitting between them. Assay: immunoSEQ multiplex PCR; the TCRdb copy retains only in-frame clones and omits some. The sample records tens of thousands of clones, 80% to 85% being singletons. The chain recombines TRBV5-1 with TRBJ1-2; the D gene is possibly TRBD1 (6 bases). Sequences were obtained from CD4+ T cells from blood. This clonotype was sampled from a human donor in good health. The CDR3 region is CASSFGGQMHGYTF. The CDR3 coding sequence is TGCGCCAGCAGCTTTGGGGGGCAGATGCATGGCTACACCTTC.